This T cell receptor beta chain emerged from a study of shared clonotypes between healthy human individuals. The assay was carried out at the deep level. Method: immunoSEQ multiplex PCR; TCRdb's copy keeps in-frame clones and lacks some. Seen here are around 2.3 million clones, approximately 94% observed once, and the top ten hold approximately 0.13%. It was into CD45RA+ naive and CD45RA-negative memory subsets that the CD4+ cells were split. Sequencing used naive CD4+ T cells sorted from blood. Subset reported: CD45RA+ positively selected. The receptor's source is a man between 18 and 35 years old in good health.

Written as DNA, the CDR3 is TGTGCCAGCAGTGAATACAGGGTCCAGAGCTCTGGGGCCAACGTCCTGACTTTC. Amino acid sequence: CASSEYRVQSSGANVLTF. This chain joins TRBV25-1 and TRBJ2-6, with D perhaps TRBD1 (5 bases). The CDR3 covers 18 residues. Trimming removed 0 bases at V and 0 bases at J, with 12 bases between. Germline CDR1 and CDR2: MGHDK and SYGVNS.